Shown below are 25 T cell receptor beta chains from a single sample sequenced in a study of blood T cell repertoires in COVID-19. The table came from immunoSEQ multiplex PCR; TCRdb's copy has only in-frame clones and leaves some out. The data show about 160,000 clones, approximately 84% seen once. Sequencing was performed on PBMCs or T cells enriched from blood (not recorded which). These receptors originate from a woman between 45 and 60 years old who had recovered from COVID-19.

The rearrangement uses TRBV30 and TRBJ1-6, with 7 positions matching TRBD1. There are 17 residues in the CDR3. The ends lost 3 bases at V and 0 bases at J; junction bases unmatched: 8. Germline loops: CDR1 GTSNPN, CDR2 SVGIG (reference sequence). For the CDR3, the DNA is TGTGCCTGGAGCAGGGGGTCTACAAGCTCCTATAATTCACCCCTCCACTTT. Translating gives CAWSRGSTSSYNSPLHF.

The chain carries TRBV5-8 and TRBJ1-2, with D unresolved. CDR3 length: 13 residues. Germline values: CDR1 SGHTS, CDR2 YDEGEE. Trimming took 0 bases from V and 3 from J, leaving 6 bases between them. As DNA, the CDR3 is TGTGCCAGCAGCTTGGAGCGGGACTATGGCTACACCTTC. It encodes CASSLERDYGYTF.

The chain joins TRBV18 to TRBJ1-2; tentatively, D is TRBD1 (5 bases). Germline V gene data show CDR1 as KGHSH and CDR2 as LQKENI. Deletions cut 4 bases from V and 0 bases from J, with 9 bases between. This CDR3 is built from 14 residues. The CDR3 sequence: CASSQGIANYGYTF. DNA for the CDR3: TGTGCCAGCTCACAGGGGATTGCTAACTATGGCTACACCTTC.

This clone was seen only once. V usage is TRBV7-6 and J usage is TRBJ2-7; 9 bases agree with TRBD2. This CDR3 region has 13 residues. Germline CDR1 reads SGHVS; CDR2 reads FNYEAQ. The V gene end was trimmed by 4 bases and the J gene end by 4 bases; junction bases not matched to a gene: 2. For the CDR3, the DNA is TGTGCCAGCAGCTCGACTAGCGGTTACGAGCAGTACTTC. Its translation is CASSSTSGYEQYF.

The CDR3 sequence: CSGDRSPTEAFF. Written as DNA, the CDR3 is TGCAGCGGGGACAGGAGCCCTACTGAAGCTTTCTTT. The chain recombines TRBV29-1 with TRBJ1-1; TRBD1 agrees at 8 bases. Germline-derived CDR1 and CDR2 are SQVTM and ANQGSEA. With 7 bases clipped from V and 5 bases from J, the junction kept 6 bases outside the gene matches. The CDR3 has 12 amino acids.

The rearrangement joins TRBV19 to TRBJ2-6; TRBD1 aligns across 12 bases. With V trimmed by 10 bases and J by 0 bases, 13 bases remained unmatched. Germline values: CDR1 LNHDA, CDR2 SQIVND (reference sequence). The CDR3 is made up of 19 amino acids. Here the CDR3 reads CANIGLRDRGLSGANVLTF. CDR3 bases: TGTGCCAACATTGGCCTCAGGGACAGGGGGCTCTCTGGGGCCAACGTCCTGACTTTC.

The chain is built from TRBV3-1 (or the pseudogene TRBV3-2) and TRBJ1-3; TRBD1 agrees at 8 bases. The junction had 19 bases not matched to a gene; V was cut back by 5 bases and J by 7 bases. Germline values: CDR1 LGHDT, CDR2 YNNKEL (reference sequence). The CDR3 has 18 residues. CDR3 in amino acids: CASSSGQGVYVGSNTIYF. The CDR3 DNA reads TGTGCCAGCAGCTCAGGACAGGGAGTATACGTTGGGTCGAACACCATATATTTT.

The chain links TRBV23-1 to TRBJ1-5; D is ambiguous. TRBV23-1 is classed as an ORF, of uncertain function. The CDR3 runs 16 residues. V was trimmed by 0 bases and J by 1 base, leaving 10 bases between them. In DNA, the CDR3 is TGCGCCAGCAGTCAATCAGAGGGTCGGAGCAATCAGCCCCAGCATTTT. The encoded protein is CASSQSEGRSNQPQHF.

This clone occurred a few times. This chain joins TRBV12-5 and TRBJ2-1; 13 positions match TRBD2. V gave up 5 bases and J gave up 8 bases; unmatched junction bases: 9. CDR3 size: 16 residues. Germline assignment: CDR1 LGHNT and CDR2 FRNRAP. The CDR3 region is CASGQGRTSGGDEQFF. The CDR3 region has the DNA TGTGCTAGTGGTCAAGGCCGGACTAGCGGGGGTGATGAGCAGTTCTTC.

J is TRBJ2-1 and V is TRBV24-1, with 15 bases that match TRBD2. Per germline, CDR1 KGHDR and CDR2 SFDVKD. J gave up 3 bases and V 3 bases, and 5 bases lay outside the gene matches. The CDR3 totals 18 residues. The CDR3, as DNA: TGTGCCACCAGTGATGAGGGACTAGCGGGAGGAAACTACAATGAGCAGTTCTTC. This encodes CATSDEGLAGGNYNEQFF.

This chain links TRBV24-1 with TRBJ1-4, with D perhaps matching TRBD1 (5 bases). Germline V gene lookup returns CDR1 KGHDR and CDR2 SFDVKD. Trimming took 2 bases from V and 2 from J, leaving 14 bases between them. This CDR3 spans 17 amino acids. The CDR3 sequence is CATSDSGPGGTNEKLFF. The CDR3 nucleotides read TGTGCCACCAGTGATTCGGGACCCGGGGGGACTAATGAAAAACTGTTTTTT.

The chain is built from TRBV5-1 and TRBJ2-5; 7 bases map to TRBD1. Germline V gives CDR1 SGHRS, CDR2 YFSETQ. The CDR3 loop spans 14 amino acids. Unmatched junction bases numbered 8, after V lost 7 bases and J lost 2 bases. CDR3 sequence: CASRVQDRQETQYF. The CDR3, as DNA: TGCGCCAGCCGCGTTCAGGACAGGCAAGAGACCCAGTACTTC.

This clone was detected once. The chain carries TRBV6-2 or TRBV6-3 and TRBJ2-4, with D perhaps matching TRBD1 (6 bases). The CDR3 contains 17 residues. The V end lost 2 bases, the J end lost 0 bases, and 14 bases lay between the germline ends. Germline CDR1 and CDR2: MNHEY and SVGEGT. CDR3 nucleotide sequence: TGTGCCAGCAGTTACGCACAGGGTCATATAGCCAAAAACATTCAGTACTTC. This translates into CASSYAQGHIAKNIQYF.

This chain connects TRBV2 to TRBJ1-3; D gene unclear. V was trimmed by 4 bases and J by 0 bases, leaving 7 bases between them. Per the germline V gene, CDR1 is SNHLY and CDR2 is FYNNEI. The CDR3 extends over 14 amino acids. For the CDR3, the DNA is TGTGCCAGCAGTGTGAGAGACTCTGGAAACACCATATATTTT. Translated, it gives CASSVRDSGNTIYF.

This clone was seen a handful of times. V is TRBV5-1 and J is TRBJ2-3; D possibly corresponds to TRBD2 (6 bases). V was clipped by 5 bases and J by 0 bases, with 10 bases between them. CDR1 SGHRS and CDR2 YFSETQ come from the germline V gene. This CDR3 has 14 amino acids. Here the CDR3 reads CASSYRESTDTQYF. In DNA, the CDR3 is TGCGCCAGCAGTTACCGGGAGAGCACAGATACGCAGTATTTT.

This chain uses TRBV9 with TRBJ2-7, with TRBD1 identical over 7 bases. Germline V CDR1 and CDR2: SGDLS, YYNGEE. This CDR3 comprises 15 residues. The J segment lost 6 bases and the V segment lost 4 bases, leaving 13 bases of the junction unmatched. The CDR3 nucleotides are TGTGCCAGCAGCCCGAGCCAGGACAGGTTCATCGAGCAGTACTTC. Protein product: CASSPSQDRFIEQYF.

This rearrangement joins TRBV7-2 to TRBJ2-3, with 9 bases matching TRBD1. After removal of 3 bases from V and 4 bases from J, the junction contained 2 bases not matched to a gene. The CDR3 extends over 14 amino acids. The V gene's germline CDR1 is SGHTA and CDR2 FQGNSA. The CDR3 loop is CASSLTGGADTQYF. CDR3 DNA: TGTGCCAGCAGCTTGACAGGGGGGGCAGATACGCAGTATTTT.

This clone was seen a handful of times. The chain carries TRBV24-1 and TRBJ2-1; 9 nucleotides match TRBD2. With 3 bases clipped from V and 10 bases from J, the junction kept 15 bases outside the gene matches. The V gene's germline CDR1 is KGHDR and CDR2 SFDVKD. The CDR3 runs to 17 residues. The CDR3 bases are TGTGCCACCAGTGATGCGGGGTCTAGCGGGATATTAGGGGAGCAGTTCTTC. It translates to CATSDAGSSGILGEQFF.

This chain links TRBV5-5 with TRBJ2-7; 7 nucleotides match TRBD1. Germline trimming cut 2 bases from V and 5 bases from J; bases unmatched to any gene: 10. CDR1 and CDR2 from the germline V gene are SGHKS and YYEKEE (reference sequence). The CDR3 is 15 residues long. In DNA, the CDR3 is TGTGCCAGCAGCTTCCTCGACAGGGACGACAACGAGCAGTACTTC. Translated: CASSFLDRDDNEQYF.

This clone is a singleton in its sample. V is TRBV4-3 and J is TRBJ2-3; 7 positions agree with TRBD1. This CDR3 is 15 amino acids long. J gave up 3 bases and V 1 base, and 4 bases lay outside the gene matches. CDR1 is LGHNA and CDR2 is YSLEER in the germline V gene. CDR3: CASSQANRGTDTQYF. The CDR3 bases are TGCGCCAGCAGCCAAGCCAACAGGGGAACAGATACGCAGTATTTT.

The rearrangement links TRBV29-1 to TRBJ1-1, with D possibly being TRBD1 (6 bases). Germline V CDR1 and CDR2: SQVTM, ANQGSEA. V was pared by 4 bases and J by 2 bases, with 11 bases between. The CDR3 has 13 amino acids. The CDR3 nucleotides are TGCAGCGTTGCGTGGACAGCTAACACTGAAGCTTTCTTT. Translating gives CSVAWTANTEAFF.

The genes are TRBV19 and TRBJ2-2; TRBD1 is a possible D gene (6 bases). Germline CDR1 LNHDA, CDR2 SQIVND (reference sequence). This CDR3 is built from 14 residues. V was pared by 5 bases and J by 3 bases, with 10 bases between. The CDR3 spells CASSQAGDTGELFF. For the CDR3, the DNA is TGTGCCAGTAGTCAGGCAGGGGACACCGGGGAGCTGTTTTTT.

The chain has TRBV6-5 and TRBJ1-4; 9 positions agree with TRBD1. This CDR3 has 14 residues. Germline lookup yields CDR1 MNHEY and CDR2 SVGAGI. The J segment lost 7 bases and the V segment lost 10 bases, leaving 10 bases of the junction unmatched. The CDR3: CATKDRGGSEKLFF. CDR3 nucleotide sequence: TGTGCCACCAAGGACAGGGGCGGGTCTGAAAAACTGTTTTTT.

CDR3 loop: CASSVEVSGYEQYF. As DNA, the CDR3 is TGTGCCAGCAGCGTAGAGGTTAGCGGATACGAGCAGTACTTC. The V gene is TRBV9, the J gene TRBJ2-7; TRBD2 might be the D (6 bases). Trimming cost V 0 bases and J 4 bases, with 11 bases left between them. The CDR3 sequence is 14 residues long. Germline V gives CDR1 SGDLS, CDR2 YYNGEE.

V is TRBV5-1 and J is TRBJ2-1; TRBD2 matches 7 bases. Germline lookup yields CDR1 SGHRS and CDR2 YFSETQ. This CDR3 has 12 residues. Trimming took 5 bases from V and 10 from J; bases not matched to a gene: 6. The CDR3 coding sequence is TGCGCCAGCAGTCGAGCGGGGTGGGAGCAGTTCTTC. This sequence encodes CASSRAGWEQFF.